These 14 T cell receptor beta chains were all obtained from the same sample, sequenced in a study of resident and recirculating memory T cells in vitiligo. The protocol was immunoSEQ multiplex PCR, while the TCRdb copy is restricted to in-frame clones and leaves out a portion. The repertoire holds more than 65,000 clones, with about nine tenths as singletons. Material: blood. The receptors originated from a male donor with vitiligo.

This clone was detected only once. The V call is TRBV7-3, the J call TRBJ2-5, with 8 bases identical to TRBD1. Germline CDR1 is SGHTA and CDR2 is FQGTGA. The CDR3 totals 15 residues. V shed 0 bases, J shed 5 bases, and the junction held 5 bases outside the gene matches. The DNA for the CDR3 is TGTGCCAGCAGCTTAACCAGGGGGCCGGGGGAGACCCAGTACTTC. This gives the protein CASSLTRGPGETQYF.

J is TRBJ1-4 and V is TRBV28; D possibly corresponds to TRBD1 (5 bases). The length of the CDR3 is 17 residues. Trimming shortened V by 6 bases and J by 4 bases, and 21 bases separated the two germline ends. The germline V gene has CDR1 MDHEN and CDR2 SYDVKM. Here the CDR3 reads CASRRITDSDVNEKLFF. CDR3 bases: TGTGCCAGCAGGCGAATAACAGACAGCGATGTTAATGAAAAACTGTTTTTT. The full variable domain, its missing parts supplied by reference TRBV28 and TRBJ1-4, is DVKVTQSSRYLVKRTGEKVFLECVQDMDHENMFWYRQDPGLGLRLIYFSYDVKMKEKGDIPEGYSVSREKKERFSLILESASTNQTSMYLCASRRITDSDVNEKLFFGSGTQLSVL.

The chain carries TRBV11-2 and TRBJ1-6, with 9 nucleotides matching TRBD1. Germline V gene lookup returns CDR1 SGHAT and CDR2 FQNNGV. The CDR3 runs 18 residues. V lost 2 bases, J lost 5 bases, and 10 bases stayed unmatched. CDR3 sequence reads: CASSLRQGVWRDNSPLHF. CDR3 DNA: TGTGCCAGCAGCTTAAGACAGGGGGTCTGGCGGGATAATTCACCCCTCCACTTT.

The chain couples TRBV19 to TRBJ1-5; D is perhaps TRBD1 (5 bases). The length of the CDR3 is 18 residues. Germline CDR1 and CDR2: LNHDA and SQIVND (reference sequence). The germline V and J ends were trimmed by 5 bases and 2 bases, with 22 bases remaining between them. The CDR3: CASSPGLIGGYGNQPQHF. The CDR3 nucleotides are TGTGCCAGTAGTCCGGGACTAATAGGAGGATACGGCAATCAGCCCCAGCATTTT.

This rearrangement joins TRBV4-1 to TRBJ2-7; TRBD1 matches at 8 bases. This CDR3 has 14 residues. The trim removed 7 bases at V and 6 bases at J, leaving 11 bases unmatched. The germline gives CDR1 MGHRA, CDR2 YSYEKL. DNA for the CDR3: TGCGCCAGCAAGCAGGCCCTGACAGGGGTCGAGCAGTACTTC. Amino acid sequence: CASKQALTGVEQYF.

The chain is built from TRBV19 and TRBJ2-7; maybe TRBD1 (5 bases). The CDR3 contains 17 residues. Germline loops: CDR1 LNHDA, CDR2 SQIVND (reference sequence). The V end was cut by 0 bases, the J end by 0 bases, with 15 bases between. The CDR3 region has the DNA TGTGCCAGTAGTATAGATTCGGTGGGGCCTTACTCCTACGAGCAGTACTTC. Protein: CASSIDSVGPYSYEQYF.

V usage is TRBV4-3 and J usage is TRBJ1-2; weak D call: TRBD1 (5 bases). V was cut by 0 bases and J by 6 bases, with 8 bases left in between. Germline values: CDR1 LGHNA, CDR2 YSLEER. The CDR3 is made up of 13 amino acids. In DNA, the CDR3 is TGCGCCAGCAGCCAAGATACAGGAGATGGCTACACCTTC. Translated, it gives CASSQDTGDGYTF.

This chain uses TRBV7-2 with TRBJ2-7, with 8 bases lining up with TRBD2. CDR1 and CDR2 from the germline V gene are SGHTA and FQGNSA. This CDR3 contains 14 residues. The V and J ends lost 2 bases and 6 bases, in that order; junction bases with no gene match: 6. The CDR3 loop is CASSLQRGTREQYF. DNA of the CDR3: TGTGCCAGCAGCTTACAGCGGGGGACCCGCGAGCAGTACTTC. The whole variable domain, filled in from reference TRBV7-2 and TRBJ2-7, reads GAGVSQSPSNKVTEKGKDVELRCDPISGHTALYWYRQSLGQGLEFLIYFQGNSAPDKSGLPSDRFSAERTGGSVSTLTIQRTQQEDSAVYLCASSLQRGTREQYFGPGTRLTVT.

J is TRBJ2-5 and V is TRBV6-1; 7 positions agree with TRBD1. This CDR3 has 17 residues. CDR1 MNHNS and CDR2 SASEGT come from the germline V gene. Trimming took 4 bases from V and 5 from J; bases not matched to a gene: 16. CDR3 bases: TGTGCCAGCAGTGGCCAGACAGGGTTCCTGTTTCAGGAGACCCAGTACTTC. This sequence encodes CASSGQTGFLFQETQYF.

In this sample, this clone turned up a few times. The chain carries TRBV4-1 and TRBJ1-2, with 7 bases matching TRBD1. J lost 5 bases, V lost 0 bases, and 9 bases had no gene match. The CDR3 has 16 residues. The V gene's germline CDR1 is MGHRA and CDR2 YSYEKL. CDR3 sequence reads: CASSQEVETGRYGYTF. The CDR3 DNA follows: TGCGCCAGCAGCCAAGAGGTGGAGACAGGGCGATATGGCTACACCTTC.

This chain's CDR3 is CASSSGGGSHYGYTF. CDR3 DNA: TGTGCCAGCAGTTCGGGGGGGGGCAGCCATTATGGCTACACCTTC. The chain uses TRBV27 and TRBJ1-2; tentative D call: TRBD1 (6 bases). The V gene lost 4 bases and the J gene lost 5 bases, with 17 bases spanning the gap. CDR1 MNHEY and CDR2 SMNVEV come from the germline V gene (reference sequence). The CDR3 covers 15 residues.

The sample holds a few counts of this clone. V is TRBV18 and J is TRBJ1-1, with 8 nucleotides matching TRBD1. Trimming cost V 3 bases and J 10 bases; bases outside gene matches: 7. Germline V lookup: CDR1 KGHSH, CDR2 LQKENI. The CDR3 sequence is 13 residues long. Here the CDR3 reads CASSPPDRARAFF. DNA for the CDR3: TGTGCCAGCTCACCTCCGGACAGGGCGAGAGCTTTCTTT.

V gene TRBV6-1 combines with J gene TRBJ1-1; D possibly corresponds to TRBD1 (5 bases). This CDR3 comprises 19 residues. V was pared by 0 bases and J by 0 bases, with 20 bases between. In germline, CDR1 is MNHNS, CDR2 SASEGT. The CDR3 region is CASSEALPGDWGMNTEAFF. The CDR3 bases are TGTGCCAGCAGTGAAGCGCTTCCGGGGGATTGGGGGATGAACACTGAAGCTTTCTTT.

The chain joins TRBV7-2 to TRBJ2-1; TRBD2 agrees at 8 bases. V trimming: 8 bases; J trimming: 7 bases; junction bases outside the gene matches: 7. Germline V gene sequence: CDR1 SGHTA, CDR2 FQGNSA. CDR3 size: 13 residues. The CDR3 loop reads CASDRGGLNEQFF. In DNA, the CDR3 is TGTGCCAGCGACCGGGGGGGGTTAAATGAGCAGTTCTTC.